The 6 T cell receptor beta chains reported below all come from one sample, sequenced in a study of shared clonotypes between healthy human individuals. TCRdb's table, derived via immunoSEQ multiplex PCR, lists solely in-frame clones and lacks some. The repertoire consists of some 1,100,000 clones, with about 84% occurring once and the leading ten covering under 0.65%. Sequencing used memory CD4+ T cells from PBMCs. Subset of the sample: CD45RA-negative fraction. The receptors here all came from a man between 18 and 35 years old in good health. Some clones in this sample may be carry-over from other donors' samples.

The V call is TRBV20-1, the J call TRBJ1-1; no reliable D call. CDR1 and CDR2 from the germline V gene are DFQATT and SNEGSKA (reference sequence). Trimming left V 4 bases short and J 3 bases short, with 6 bases between. The CDR3 runs to 11 residues. Here the CDR3 DNA reads TGCAGTGCTACAGAGCACACTGAAGCTTTCTTT. Residues: CSATEHTEAFF.

The rearrangement joins TRBV28 to TRBJ1-6; TRBD1 matches at 7 bases. This CDR3 spans 14 amino acids. After removal of 7 bases from V and 9 bases from J, the junction contained 9 bases not matched to a gene. The germline V gene has CDR1 MDHEN and CDR2 SYDVKM. The CDR3 nucleotides read TGTGCCAGCACGAGTTGGACAGGAGGTTCACCCCTCCACTTT. This codes for CASTSWTGGSPLHF.

V gene TRBV2 combines with J gene TRBJ1-3; D possibly corresponds to TRBD1 (5 bases). CDR1 and CDR2 (germline): SNHLY, FYNNEI. The CDR3 totals 13 residues. The V and J ends lost 6 bases and 3 bases respectively, with 9 bases between them. The CDR3 DNA follows: TGTGCCAGCAGACAGGATTTTGGAAACACCATATATTTT. Amino acid sequence: CASRQDFGNTIYF.

The genes are TRBV27 and TRBJ2-2, with a possible D match to TRBD2 (7 bases). The V gene's germline CDR1 is MNHEY and CDR2 SMNVEV (reference sequence). V was cut by 7 bases and J by 5 bases, with 17 bases left in between. The CDR3 is 15 residues long. CDR3 in amino acids: CASNLGGRRTGELFF. The CDR3 nucleotides are TGTGCCAGCAACCTGGGGGGGCGCCGAACCGGGGAGCTGTTTTTT.

The rearrangement uses TRBV6-5 and TRBJ2-5; a weak D match, TRBD2 (6 bases). The J call may be wrong; the DNA end is better matched by TRBJ2-7. Germline V gene lookup returns CDR1 MNHEY and CDR2 SVGAGI. The CDR3 runs 14 residues. The CDR3 is CASRPPGASYEQYF. The CDR3 bases are TGTGCCAGCAGACCCCCGGGAGCCTCCTACGAGCAGTACTTC.

The CDR3 region has the DNA TGTGCCAGCAGCACGGGACTTCTCAACCCCACAGATACGCAGTATTTT. The encoded protein is CASSTGLLNPTDTQYF. The J gene is TRBJ2-3, the V gene TRBV11-1, with TRBD2 as a possible D gene (6 bases). Trimming cost V 5 bases and J 2 bases, with 17 bases left between them. The CDR3 runs to 16 residues. Per germline, CDR1 SGHAT and CDR2 FQDESV (reference sequence).